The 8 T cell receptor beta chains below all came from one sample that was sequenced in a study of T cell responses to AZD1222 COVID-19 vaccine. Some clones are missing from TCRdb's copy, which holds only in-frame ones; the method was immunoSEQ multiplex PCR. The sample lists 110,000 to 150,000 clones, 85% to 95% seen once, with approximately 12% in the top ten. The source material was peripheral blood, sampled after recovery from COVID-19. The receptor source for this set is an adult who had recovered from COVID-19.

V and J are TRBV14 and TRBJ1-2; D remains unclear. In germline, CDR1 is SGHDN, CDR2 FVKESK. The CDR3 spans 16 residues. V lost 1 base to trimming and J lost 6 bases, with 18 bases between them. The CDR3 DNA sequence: TGTGCCAGCAGCCAAGCGACGATTTTACGGTTGGATGGCTACACCTTC. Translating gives CASSQATILRLDGYTF.

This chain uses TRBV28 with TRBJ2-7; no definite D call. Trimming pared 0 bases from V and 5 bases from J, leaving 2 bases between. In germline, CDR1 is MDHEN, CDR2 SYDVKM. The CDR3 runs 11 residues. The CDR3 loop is CASSLWNEQYF. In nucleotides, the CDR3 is TGTGCCAGCAGTTTATGGAACGAGCAGTACTTC.

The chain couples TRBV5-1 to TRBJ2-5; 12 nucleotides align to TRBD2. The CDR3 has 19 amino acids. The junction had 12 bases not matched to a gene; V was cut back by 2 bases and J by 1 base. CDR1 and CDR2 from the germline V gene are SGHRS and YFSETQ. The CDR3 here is CASSLGLAGGRAVQETQYF. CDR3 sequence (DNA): TGCGCCAGCAGCTTAGGTCTAGCGGGAGGGAGGGCCGTCCAAGAGACCCAGTACTTC.

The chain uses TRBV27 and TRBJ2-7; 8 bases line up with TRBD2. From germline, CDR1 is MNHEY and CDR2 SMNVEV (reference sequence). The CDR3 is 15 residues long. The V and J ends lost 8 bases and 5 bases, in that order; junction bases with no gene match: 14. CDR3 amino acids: CASYTGAGAPHEQYF. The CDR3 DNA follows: TGTGCCAGCTATACGGGAGCGGGAGCGCCCCACGAGCAGTACTTC.

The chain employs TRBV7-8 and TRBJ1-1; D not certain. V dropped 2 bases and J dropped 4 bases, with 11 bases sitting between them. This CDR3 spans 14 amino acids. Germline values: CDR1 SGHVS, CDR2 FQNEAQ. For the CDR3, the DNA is TGTGCCAGCAGCTTAACACAGCTAGCCACTGAAGCTTTCTTT. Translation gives CASSLTQLATEAFF.

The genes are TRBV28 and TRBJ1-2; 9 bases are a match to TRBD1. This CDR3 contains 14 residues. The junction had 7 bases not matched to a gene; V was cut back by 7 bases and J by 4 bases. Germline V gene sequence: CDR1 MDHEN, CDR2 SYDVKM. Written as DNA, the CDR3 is TGTGCCAGCAACCCCGGACAGGGGACCTATGGCTACACCTTC. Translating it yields CASNPGQGTYGYTF.

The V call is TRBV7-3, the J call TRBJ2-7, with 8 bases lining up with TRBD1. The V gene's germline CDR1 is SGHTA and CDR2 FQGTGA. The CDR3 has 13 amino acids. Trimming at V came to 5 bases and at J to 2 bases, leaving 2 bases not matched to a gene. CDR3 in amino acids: CASSPDRAYEQYF. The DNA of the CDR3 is TGTGCCAGCAGCCCGGACAGGGCCTACGAGCAGTACTTC.

The CDR3 spells CASSYSVLAGPSNEQFF. In nucleotides, the CDR3 is TGTGCCAGCAGTTACTCTGTCCTAGCGGGACCGTCGAATGAGCAGTTCTTC. V usage is TRBV6-2 or TRBV6-3 and J usage is TRBJ2-1, with 9 bases lining up with TRBD2. Germline lookup yields CDR1 MNHEY and CDR2 SVGEGT. With V trimmed by 0 bases and J by 7 bases, 10 bases remained unmatched. The CDR3 is 17 amino acids.